This entry describes one TCR beta chain. The CDR3 runs to 12 residues. Germline V lookup: CDR1 SNHLY, CDR2 FYNNEI. V trimming: 8 bases; J trimming: 5 bases; junction bases outside the gene matches: 2. The source of the sample is a study of cytomegalovirus exposure and HLA in healthy donors. The overall study: Inside one of the first data releases sat around 80 million unique TCRs taken from HLA-typed donors.

PCR primers comprised 60 Vbeta and 13 Jbeta primers. Produced via immunoSEQ multiplex PCR; TCRdb's table is partial and in-frame only. In the table there are about 55,000 clones, 77% of which are singletons. Specimen: PBMCs. This chain links TRBV2 with TRBJ1-2; 10 bases agree with TRBD1. The TCR originated in a female donor in good health and CMV-seronegative. In nucleotides, the CDR3 is TGTGCCAGCGCGGGACAGGGGTATGGCTACACCTTC. Protein product: CASAGQGYGYTF.